This T cell receptor beta chain originates from a study of T cell responses to AZD1222 COVID-19 vaccine. Study-level findings and limits: Clonal diversity may have been underestimated, and the donors were mostly white British, with more females than males.

This CDR3 is 15 amino acids long. Trimming stripped 0 bases from V and 0 bases from J, with 12 bases between. Germline CDR1 reads GTSNPN; CDR2 reads SVGIG (reference sequence). In the case of this clone: Antigen unknown.

The data were produced by immunoSEQ multiplex PCR, yet TCRdb's version contains in-frame clones alone and is incomplete. Of over 100,000 clones listed, approximately 91% are singletons. The sequencing here drew on peripheral blood, taken on day 0 of MenACWY control vaccination. The receptor was derived from an adult in good health. V and J are TRBV30 and TRBJ2-7; D not resolved. In nucleotides, the CDR3 is TGTGCCTGGAGTGTACTCCCTGACTCCTCCTACGAGCAGTACTTC. The encoded protein is CAWSVLPDSSYEQYF.